This passage covers 14 T cell receptor beta chains from one sample sequenced in a study of regulatory T cells in long-lasting Graves disease. Time point given: persistent/refractory GD, antithyroid drugs over 5 years with positive TRAb. The authors made the TCR library using RNA they extracted from PBMCs. The authors built TCR beta libraries using iRepertoire HTBI primers and Arm-PCR of CDR3 regions. TCRdb independently ran MiXCR on the multiplex PCR reads; one entry per CDR3 protein. The data show 450,000 or so distinct CDR3 sequences, roughly 23% seen once. The source material was peripheral blood mononuclear cells (PBMCs), sampled when the disease was refractory, from a patient treated with antithyroid drugs. The receptors shown here come from a female donor with Graves disease.

This clonotype has more than one count but fewer than ten. The chain joins TRBV12-3 or TRBV12-4 to TRBJ2-3, with D unresolved. The V end was cut by 0 bases, the J end by 1 base, with 11 bases between. The CDR3 has 16 amino acids. The chain's CDR3 is CASSLASTRGTDTQYF. The CDR3, as DNA: TGTGCCAGCAGTTTAGCGAGTACGCGAGGCACAGATACGCAGTATTTT.

The CDR3 reads CASREGQASSYNSPLHF. CDR3 in DNA: TGTGCCAGCAGGGAGGGACAGGCGAGCTCCTATAATTCACCCCTCCACTTT. The V gene is TRBV28, the J gene TRBJ1-6, with 8 bases aligning to TRBD1. The CDR3 runs to 17 residues. Per germline, CDR1 MDHEN and CDR2 SYDVKM. V lost 6 bases to trimming and J lost 0 bases; unmatched junction nucleotides: 7.

This clonotype was observed many times. This sequence joins TRBV28 and TRBJ1-4; TRBD1 aligns across 11 bases. Germline CDR1 is MDHEN and CDR2 is SYDVKM. The CDR3 loop spans 15 amino acids. The junction had 3 bases not matched to a gene; V was cut back by 4 bases and J by 5 bases. CDR3 sequence: CASSWGQGGNEKLFF. In nucleotides, the CDR3 is TGTGCCAGCAGTTGGGGACAGGGGGGCAATGAAAAACTGTTTTTT.

This clonotype came up many times. The V call is TRBV28, the J call TRBJ2-7; D is ambiguous. The germline V gene encodes CDR1 MDHEN and CDR2 SYDVKM. Trimming cost V 4 bases and J 6 bases, with 7 bases left between them. The CDR3 runs 11 residues. The CDR3 region has the DNA TGTGCCAGCAGTTCCCCCCTCGAGCAGTACTTC. The encoded protein is CASSSPLEQYF. The full variable domain, with the rest looked up from reference TRBV28 and TRBJ2-7, is DVKVTQSSRYLVKRTGEKVFLECVQDMDHENMFWYRQDPGLGLRLIYFSYDVKMKEKGDIPEGYSVSREKKERFSLILESASTNQTSMYLCASSSPLEQYFGPGTRLTVT.

There are a few counts of this clonotype. The chain uses TRBV11-2 and TRBJ2-3; no reliable D call. The CDR3 sequence is 14 residues long. Germline assignment: CDR1 SGHAT and CDR2 FQNNGV. V was clipped by 1 base and J by 4 bases, with 9 bases between them. The CDR3 loop reads CASSLGVVADTQYF. The CDR3 bases are TGTGCCAGCAGCTTAGGGGTAGTTGCAGATACGCAGTATTTT.

This clonotype showed up just a few times. The CDR3, as DNA: TGCGCCAGCAGCCTTCTCTCTGCGGCTGCCGGGGAGCTGTTTTTT. It yields the protein CASSLLSAAAGELFF. The rearrangement joins TRBV5-1 to TRBJ2-2; D not resolved. The CDR3 sequence is 15 residues long. Between the trimmed V and J ends, which lost 4 bases and 6 bases, there was a span of 16 bases. Germline values: CDR1 SGHRS, CDR2 YFSETQ.

This clonotype came up many times. This chain connects TRBV2 to TRBJ2-7; D gene uncertain. The V end was cut by 7 bases, the J end by 0 bases, with 7 bases between. Germline CDR1 and CDR2: SNHLY and FYNNEI. This CDR3 has 12 amino acids. The CDR3 nucleotides are TGTGCCAGCAAGGCCAGCTCCTACGAGCAGTACTTC. The encoded protein is CASKASSYEQYF.

This clonotype came up a few times. This sequence joins TRBV7-2 and TRBJ1-2; no clear D. The CDR3 loop spans 12 amino acids. Germline loops: CDR1 SGHTA, CDR2 FQGNSA. Trimming took off 5 bases at V and 5 bases at J, with 9 bases between the two ends. CDR3 coding DNA: TGTGCCAGCAGCGAGGGTCCTTATGGCTACACCTTC. Encoded protein: CASSEGPYGYTF.

The genes are TRBV7-9 and TRBJ1-1; D uncertain. This CDR3 has 13 amino acids. In germline, CDR1 is SEHNR, CDR2 FQNEAQ (reference sequence). V lost 9 bases and J 0 bases, leaving 11 bases between the germline ends. CDR3 bases: TGTGCCAGTACGGATGAAATGAACACTGAAGCTTTCTTT. As protein: CASTDEMNTEAFF.

Worth noting for this clonotype: This likely comes from a read error, as the CDR3 has no conserved phenylalanine or tryptophan at its end. The genes are TRBV9 and TRBJ2-7; TRBD1 aligns across 11 bases. This CDR3 region has 15 residues. V trimming: 4 bases; J trimming: 1 base; junction bases outside the gene matches: 4. CDR1 is SGDLS, CDR2 YYNGEE, per germline. The CDR3 spells CASSRGQGVSYEQYS. CDR3 coding DNA: TGTGCCAGCAGCCGGGGACAGGGGGTTTCCTACGAGCAGTACTCC.

This clonotype was recorded many times. Germline is not matched at one junction end, which may reflect a read error. V usage is TRBV30 and J usage is TRBJ1-2; 11 nucleotides agree with TRBD1. Per the germline V gene, CDR1 is GTSNPN and CDR2 is SVGIG (reference sequence). This CDR3 has 11 amino acids. The CDR3 region is CAWSHRDRGKF. The CDR3 region has the DNA TGTGCCTGGAGTCACCGGGACAGGGGGAAATTC.

This clonotype was seen ten or more times. The chain employs TRBV7-9 and TRBJ1-1; a weak D match, TRBD1 (6 bases). Per the germline V gene, CDR1 is SEHNR and CDR2 is FQNEAQ (reference sequence). V lost 2 bases, J lost 5 bases, and 21 bases lay in between. CDR3 length equals 17 residues. This CDR3 is CASSLRGGGAGLTEAFF. The CDR3, as DNA: TGTGCCAGCAGCTTAAGGGGCGGGGGCGCAGGGTTGACTGAAGCTTTCTTT.

This clonotype has ten or more counts. DNA of the CDR3: TGTGCCAGCAGTTTGACTCGGTCCCGGGGCACTGAAGCTTTCTTT. Its protein product is CASSLTRSRGTEAFF. V gene TRBV28 combines with J gene TRBJ1-1; no reliable D call. The ends were cut back, 3 bases at V and 4 bases at J, with 15 bases in the middle. The CDR3 consists of 15 residues. Germline V lookup: CDR1 MDHEN, CDR2 SYDVKM.

The table lists this clonotype with a few counts. The chain has TRBV19 and TRBJ1-5; D ambiguous. With 5 bases removed from V and 1 base from J, the gap between germline ends came to 9 bases. The CDR3 sequence is 14 residues long. Per the germline V gene, CDR1 is LNHDA and CDR2 is SQIVND (reference sequence). CDR3 residues: CASSPQISNQPQHF. The CDR3 DNA reads as TGTGCCAGTAGTCCTCAAATAAGCAATCAGCCCCAGCATTTT.